This entry describes one T cell receptor (beta chain). Its antigen remains unknown. This sample stems from a study of cytomegalovirus exposure and HLA in healthy donors. The PCR used 60 Vbeta and 13 Jbeta primers. Profiling relied on immunoSEQ multiplex PCR, and the TCRdb table lists in-frame clones only, not all of them. The sample contains about 77,000 clones, 60% to 85% of which appear only once. Study-wide findings and caveats: In a later analysis, specific HLA alleles were associated with 15,000 to 20,000 TCR beta sequences at a 0.05 false discovery rate.

This clonotype originated in a man aged 40-49 years in good health and CMV-seronegative. Sequenced: PBMCs.

DNA for the CDR3: TGTGCTAGTGGTAAGACAGGAAACACTGAAGCTTTCTTT. Translated: CASGKTGNTEAFF. The V gene is TRBV12-5, the J gene TRBJ1-1, with TRBD1 as a possible D gene (6 bases). The length of the CDR3 is 13 residues. Germline CDR1 is LGHNT and CDR2 is FRNRAP. V was pared by 5 bases and J by 2 bases, with 9 bases between.